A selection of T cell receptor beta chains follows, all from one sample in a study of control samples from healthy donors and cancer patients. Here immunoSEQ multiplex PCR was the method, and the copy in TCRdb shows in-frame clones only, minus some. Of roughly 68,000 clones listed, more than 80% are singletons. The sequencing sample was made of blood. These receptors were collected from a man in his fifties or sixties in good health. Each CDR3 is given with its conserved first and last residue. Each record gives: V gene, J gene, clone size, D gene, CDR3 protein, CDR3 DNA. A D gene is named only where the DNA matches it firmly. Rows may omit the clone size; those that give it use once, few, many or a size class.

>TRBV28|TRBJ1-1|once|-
CASSYRVRNTEAFF
TGTGCCAGCAGTTACAGGGTACGGAACACTGAAGCTTTCTTT
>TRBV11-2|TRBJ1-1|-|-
CASSLGDPIIKNTEAFF
TGTGCCAGCAGCTTAGGGGACCCCATCATAAAGAACACTGAAGCTTTCTTT
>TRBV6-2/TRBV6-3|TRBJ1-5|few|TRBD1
CASSRDRLGQPQHF
TGTGCCAGCAGTCGGGACAGGCTCGGGCAGCCCCAGCATTTT
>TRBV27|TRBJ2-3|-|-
CASSRDNPSTDTQYF
TGTGCCAGCAGTCGGGACAACCCTAGCACAGATACGCAGTATTTT
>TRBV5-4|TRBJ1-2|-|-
CASSSWRRGNYGYTF
TGTGCCAGCAGCTCCTGGCGGAGGGGAAACTATGGCTACACCTTC
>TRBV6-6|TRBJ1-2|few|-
CASHRASLDGYTF
TGTGCCAGCCACAGGGCCTCCCTGGATGGCTACACCTTC
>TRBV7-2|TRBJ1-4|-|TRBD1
CASSPTGGEEKLFF
TGTGCCAGCAGCCCCACAGGGGGAGAGGAAAAACTGTTTTTT
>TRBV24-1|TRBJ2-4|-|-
CATSDLPRAGEGKNIQYF
TGTGCCACCAGTGACCTCCCCCGGGCAGGGGAGGGCAAAAACATTCAGTACTTC
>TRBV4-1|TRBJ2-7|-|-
CASSQDPLSGGEQYF
TGCGCCAGCAGCCAAGACCCACTCAGCGGCGGCGAGCAGTACTTC
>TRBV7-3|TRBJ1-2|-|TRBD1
CASSPGGQGNYGYTF
TGTGCCAGCAGCCCCGGAGGACAGGGTAACTATGGCTACACCTTC
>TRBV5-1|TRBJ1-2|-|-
CASRETAGYTF
TGCGCCAGCAGGGAAACAGCTGGCTACACCTTC
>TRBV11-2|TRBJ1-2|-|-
CASSLGLNYGYTF
TGTGCCAGCAGCTTAGGCCTTAACTATGGCTACACCTTC
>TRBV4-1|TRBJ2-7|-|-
CASSQGVGVGYEQYF
TGCGCCAGCAGCCAAGGGGTTGGGGTTGGTTACGAGCAGTACTTC
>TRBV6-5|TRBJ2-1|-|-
CASKRTSYNEQFF
TGTGCCAGCAAACGGACCTCCTACAATGAGCAGTTCTTC
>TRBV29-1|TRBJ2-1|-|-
CSVDTRGLRSYNEQFF
TGCAGCGTTGACACTCGGGGACTCCGCTCCTACAATGAGCAGTTCTTC
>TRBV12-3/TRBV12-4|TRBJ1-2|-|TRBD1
CASSQGTGYGYTF
TGTGCCAGCAGCCAGGGGACAGGTTATGGCTACACCTTC
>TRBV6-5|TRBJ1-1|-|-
CASSPGSMNTEAFF
TGTGCCAGCAGTCCAGGCTCCATGAACACTGAAGCTTTCTTT
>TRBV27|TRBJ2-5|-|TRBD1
CASSGQGWETQYF
TGTGCCAGCAGTGGACAGGGATGGGAGACCCAGTACTTC
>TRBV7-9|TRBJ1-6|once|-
CASGTGDYNSPLHF
TGTGCCAGCGGGACCGGGGACTATAATTCACCCCTCCACTTT
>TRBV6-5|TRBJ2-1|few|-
CASSRDFLSYNEQFF
TGTGCCAGCAGTCGGGACTTCCTCTCCTACAATGAGCAGTTCTTC
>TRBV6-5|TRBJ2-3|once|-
CASKSGLLADTQYF
TGTGCCAGCAAATCGGGTCTTCTGGCGGATACGCAGTATTTT
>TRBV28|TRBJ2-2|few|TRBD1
CASRSTGVGGELFF
TGTGCCAGCAGATCCACAGGGGTGGGCGGGGAGCTGTTTTTT
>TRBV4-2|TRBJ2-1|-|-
CASSQGAYTSSYNEQFF
TGTGCCAGCAGCCAAGGCGCCTATACAAGCTCCTACAATGAGCAGTTCTTC
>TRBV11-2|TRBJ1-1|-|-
CASSLEPGTNTEAFF
TGTGCCAGCAGCTTAGAGCCAGGGACGAACACTGAAGCTTTCTTT
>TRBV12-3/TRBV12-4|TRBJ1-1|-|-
CASSPLGRTEAFF
TGTGCCAGCAGTCCACTAGGACGGACTGAAGCTTTCTTT
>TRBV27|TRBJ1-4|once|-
CASSQQGINEKLFF
TGTGCCAGCAGTCAACAGGGCATAAATGAAAAACTGTTTTTT
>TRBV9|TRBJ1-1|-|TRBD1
CASSGQGRGAEAFF
TGTGCCAGCAGCGGACAGGGTCGAGGTGCTGAAGCTTTCTTT
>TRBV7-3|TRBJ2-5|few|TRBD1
CASSASGTGSGETQYF
TGTGCCAGCAGCGCGTCCGGGACAGGGTCCGGGGAGACCCAGTACTTC
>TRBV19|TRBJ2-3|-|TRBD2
CASTNIPGLADSDTQYF
TGTGCCAGTACAAATATTCCGGGACTAGCGGATTCAGATACGCAGTATTTT